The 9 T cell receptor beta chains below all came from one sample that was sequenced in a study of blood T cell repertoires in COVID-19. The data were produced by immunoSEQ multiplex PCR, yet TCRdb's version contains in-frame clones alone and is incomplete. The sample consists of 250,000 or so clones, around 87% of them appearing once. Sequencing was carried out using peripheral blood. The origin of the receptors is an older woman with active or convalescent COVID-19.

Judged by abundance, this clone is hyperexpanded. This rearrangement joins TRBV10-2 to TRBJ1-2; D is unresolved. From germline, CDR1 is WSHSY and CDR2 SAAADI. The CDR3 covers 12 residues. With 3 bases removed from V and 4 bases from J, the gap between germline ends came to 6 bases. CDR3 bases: TGCGCCAGCAGTGACCAGATCTATGGCTACACCTTC. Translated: CASSDQIYGYTF.

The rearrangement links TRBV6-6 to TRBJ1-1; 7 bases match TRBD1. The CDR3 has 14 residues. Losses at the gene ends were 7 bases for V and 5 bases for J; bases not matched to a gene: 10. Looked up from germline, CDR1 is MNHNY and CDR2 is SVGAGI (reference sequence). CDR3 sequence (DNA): TGTGCCAGCACCAGGAACAGGGGTAGAACTGAAGCTTTCTTT. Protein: CASTRNRGRTEAFF.

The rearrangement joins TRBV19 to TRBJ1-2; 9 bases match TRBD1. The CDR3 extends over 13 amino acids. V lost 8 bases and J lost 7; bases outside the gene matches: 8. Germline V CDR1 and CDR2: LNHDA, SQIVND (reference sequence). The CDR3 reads CASRSRDRVGYTF. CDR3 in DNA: TGTGCCAGTCGGTCCCGGGACAGGGTTGGCTACACCTTC.

The CDR3 DNA sequence: TGTGCCAGCAGTGGACCGGGACAGGGTAATCAGCCCCAGCATTTT. This encodes CASSGPGQGNQPQHF. The V gene is TRBV25-1, the J gene TRBJ1-5; 9 bases fit TRBD1. Germline assignment: CDR1 MGHDK and CDR2 SYGVNS. V shed 4 bases and J 4 bases; nucleotides not matched to a gene: 5. This CDR3 is 15 amino acids long.

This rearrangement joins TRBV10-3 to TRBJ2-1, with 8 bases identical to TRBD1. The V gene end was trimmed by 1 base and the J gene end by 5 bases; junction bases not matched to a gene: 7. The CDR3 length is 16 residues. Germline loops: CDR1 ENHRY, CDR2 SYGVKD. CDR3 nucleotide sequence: TGTGCCATCAGTGAGTTTCAGGGGGCAATCAACAATGAGCAGTTCTTC. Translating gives CAISEFQGAINNEQFF.

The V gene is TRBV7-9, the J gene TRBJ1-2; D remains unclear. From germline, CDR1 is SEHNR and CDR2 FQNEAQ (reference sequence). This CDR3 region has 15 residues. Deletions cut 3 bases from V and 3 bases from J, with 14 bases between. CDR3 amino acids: CASSFTAMEDYGYTF. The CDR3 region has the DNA TGTGCCAGCAGCTTTACGGCGATGGAGGACTATGGCTACACCTTC.

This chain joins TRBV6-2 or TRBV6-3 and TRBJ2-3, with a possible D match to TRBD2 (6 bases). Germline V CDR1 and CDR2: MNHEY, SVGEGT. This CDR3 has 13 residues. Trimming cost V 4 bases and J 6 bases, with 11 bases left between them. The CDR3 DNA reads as TGTGCCAGCAGTTTTTCCCGGGGGGATACGCAGTATTTT. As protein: CASSFSRGDTQYF.

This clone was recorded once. The CDR3 nucleotides read TGCGCCAGCAGCATGGGGACAGGGGCAACTAATGAAAAACTGTTTTTT. Amino acids: CASSMGTGATNEKLFF. The chain links TRBV5-1 to TRBJ1-4, with TRBD1 matching over 10 bases. CDR1 and CDR2 (germline): SGHRS, YFSETQ. This CDR3 contains 16 residues. Trimming cost V 4 bases and J 0 bases; bases outside gene matches: 3.

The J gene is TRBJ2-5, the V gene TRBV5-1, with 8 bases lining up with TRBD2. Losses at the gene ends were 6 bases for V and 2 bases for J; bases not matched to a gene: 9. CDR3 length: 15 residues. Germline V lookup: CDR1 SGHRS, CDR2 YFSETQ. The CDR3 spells CASNQAGGVQETQYF. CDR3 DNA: TGCGCCAGCAATCAGGCGGGGGGTGTTCAAGAGACCCAGTACTTC.